This is a list of T cell receptor beta chains from one sample in a study of blood T cell repertoires in COVID-19. Using immunoSEQ multiplex PCR, the repertoire was profiled, and TCRdb retains in-frame clones only, with some absent. The data show about 91,000 clones, 88% seen once. The specimen was peripheral blood. These receptors were obtained from a woman over 75 with active COVID-19. Each CDR3 is given without its conserved first and last residue.

TRBJ2-5 TRBV7-9 ASSSTMTDRGPQETQY
TRBJ2-7 TRBV6-6 ASNRESNEQY
TRBJ2-7 TRBV21-1 ASSSPGQSHEQY
TRBJ1-2 TRBV4-1 ASSQDRRDGYT
TRBJ2-7 TRBV4-1 ASSQEDRAYEQY
TRBJ2-7 TRBV28 ASSEVLDTTGTGEYEQY
TRBJ2-6 TRBV7-3 ARNGSSGANVLT
TRBJ2-6 TRBV19 ASSISGPSGANVLT
TRBJ2-3 TRBV9 ASSADGGSTDTQY
TRBJ1-6 TRBV7-9 ASSLANNSPLH
TRBJ2-7 TRBV5-1 ASSLGSGNNEQY
TRBJ1-1 TRBV20-1 SASFRQGKDLNTEAF
TRBJ2-2 TRBV30 AWSPGVGTGELF
TRBJ2-7 TRBV28 ASSPDRDYEQY
TRBJ2-7 TRBV23-1 ASSQSCTPKDEQY